This is a list of T cell receptor beta chains from one sample in a study of cytomegalovirus exposure and HLA in healthy donors. Sequencing used immunoSEQ multiplex PCR; TCRdb keeps in-frame clones, though not all of them. The sample contains 110,000 to 150,000 clones, roughly 80% of which appear only once. The sequenced sample was PBMCs. The receptors come from a middle-aged woman in good health and CMV-seropositive. Each CDR3 is given with its conserved first and last residue. D genes are given only for firm matches. Not all rows give a size; the values are once, few, many and, for expanded clones, a class.

-	TRBV5-4	TRBJ2-7	15	TRBD1	TGTGCCAGCAGCCAACCGGGACAGGGTCGCGACGAGCAGTACTTC	CASSQPGQGRDEQYF
-	TRBV5-1	TRBJ2-1	16	-	TGCGCCAGCAGCTTAGTGGGGGGTGAGGCCTACAATGAGCAGTTCTTC	CASSLVGGEAYNEQFF
-	TRBV28	TRBJ2-5	14	-	TGTGCCAGCAGTTTGACGGGAGTGATAGAGACCCAGTACTTC	CASSLTGVIETQYF
-	TRBV20-1	TRBJ2-7	11	-	TGCAGTGCTTTGCCTGACAGCAAGCAGTACTTC	CSALPDSKQYF
-	TRBV4-1	TRBJ1-2	17	TRBD1	TGCGCCAGCAGCCAAGATCATGGGACAGCTACAAGCTATGGCTACACCTTC	CASSQDHGTATSYGYTF
-	TRBV11-1	TRBJ2-3	19	TRBD2	TGTGCCAGCAGCCGTGACCGGAGCGGGGAATACGCTAGCACAGATACGCAGTATTTT	CASSRDRSGEYASTDTQYF
-	TRBV9	TRBJ1-2	15	-	TGTGCCAGCAGCCAATCAAGACTTAACGGCTATGGCTACACCTTC	CASSQSRLNGYGYTF
few	TRBV5-1	TRBJ1-2	13	-	TGCGCCAGCAGCGGGACGGGAGCCGATGGCTACACCTTC	CASSGTGADGYTF
many	TRBV5-4	TRBJ1-1	17	TRBD1	TGTGCCAGCAGCTTGGTGGGAGACAGGGTGGTGAACACTGAAGCTTTCTTT	CASSLVGDRVVNTEAFF
once	TRBV19	TRBJ1-5	12	-	TGTGCCAGTAGGGAGGGAGGACAGCCCCAGCATTTT	CASREGGQPQHF
few	TRBV5-1	TRBJ1-4	15	-	TGCGCCAGCAGCCCCACAGGGTCAATTGAGGAAAAACTGTTTTTT	CASSPTGSIEEKLFF
-	TRBV7-8	TRBJ1-2	14	-	TGTGCCAGCAGCAAGCCCGGTTCTCGCTATGGCTACACCTTC	CASSKPGSRYGYTF
-	TRBV29-1	TRBJ1-4	13	TRBD1	TGCAGCGTTGTGTGGACAGGAGGTGAAAAACTGTTTTTT	CSVVWTGGEKLFF
-	TRBV2	TRBJ2-5	14	-	TGTGCCAGCAGCCGCGGCGACAGACAAGAGACCCAGTACTTC	CASSRGDRQETQYF
-	TRBV6-5	TRBJ1-5	15	TRBD1	TGTGCCAGCAGTTACTCGGACAGGGAGGGTCAGCCCCAGCATTTT	CASSYSDREGQPQHF
few	TRBV6-6	TRBJ2-7	14	TRBD2	TGTGCCAGTCTAACTAGCGGTCCAAACTACGAGCAGTACTTC	CASLTSGPNYEQYF
-	TRBV7-3	TRBJ2-2	14	-	TGTGCCAGCAGCCGTTTTGGAGACACCGGGGAGCTGTTTTTT	CASSRFGDTGELFF
few	TRBV28	TRBJ2-7	13	TRBD1	TGTGCCAGCAACCCCGCAGGGGGCTACGAGCAGTACTTC	CASNPAGGYEQYF
once	TRBV19	TRBJ2-1	12	-	TGTGCCAGTAGTCCCACTAGCAATGAGCAGTTCTTC	CASSPTSNEQFF
few	TRBV30	TRBJ1-2	14	TRBD1	TGTGCCTGGAGTCTCCCTGGGACAGACTATGGCTACACCTTC	CAWSLPGTDYGYTF
-	TRBV19	TRBJ1-1	14	-	TGTGCCAGTAACACAGGGAGGGGGAACACTGAAGCTTTCTTT	CASNTGRGNTEAFF
-	TRBV2	TRBJ2-7	17	TRBD2	TGTGCCAGCAGTGAAGCGCGTTTAGAAGCGGGAGCCTACGAGCAGTACTTC	CASSEARLEAGAYEQYF
-	TRBV9	TRBJ2-1	14	-	TGTGCCAGCAGCGTGGGCGGGGCCTACAATGAGCAGTTCTTC	CASSVGGAYNEQFF
-	TRBV7-2	TRBJ2-5	16	-	TGTGCCAGCAGCTTAGCAGGGGCCGCTAGGACGGAGACCCAGTACTTC	CASSLAGAARTETQYF
once	TRBV27	TRBJ2-7	14	TRBD1	TGTGCCAGCAGTTCTCCCGGGACAGGGTACGAGCAGTACTTC	CASSSPGTGYEQYF
once	TRBV30	TRBJ1-3	15	-	TGTGCCTGGGCGCCCCTACCGGGACAACGAAACACCATATATTTT	CAWAPLPGQRNTIYF
once	TRBV7-9	TRBJ1-6	14	-	TGTGCCAGCAGCTCCCAGGGCTATAATTCACCCCTCCACTTT	CASSSQGYNSPLHF
-	TRBV11-2	TRBJ2-5	15	TRBD1	TGTGCCAGCAGCCGGACAGGGGAATTGGGAGAGACCCAGTACTTC	CASSRTGELGETQYF
-	TRBV4-2	TRBJ2-1	19	-	TGTGCCAGCAGCCAAGAGGGCCAACTCGTCGCCAACTCCTACAATGAGCAGTTCTTC	CASSQEGQLVANSYNEQFF
few	TRBV2	TRBJ2-1	15	TRBD2	TGTGCCAGCAGAGTTAGCGGGGCCGCCTACAATGAGCAGTTCTTC	CASRVSGAAYNEQFF
-	TRBV7-6	TRBJ2-7	15	TRBD2	TGTGCCAGCAGCCCTGGGACTAGCGCCTTCTACGAGCAGTACTTC	CASSPGTSAFYEQYF
many	TRBV6-5	TRBJ1-2	12	-	TGTGCCAGCAGATCCGATAGCTATGGCTACACCTTC	CASRSDSYGYTF
-	TRBV5-6	TRBJ1-1	14	-	TGTGCCAGCAGCTTGAGGCAGGGGAGAACTGAAGCTTTCTTT	CASSLRQGRTEAFF
-	TRBV28	TRBJ2-7	14	TRBD2	TGTGCCAGCAGTCCACCGGGGAGGGCCTACGAGCAGTACTTC	CASSPPGRAYEQYF
-	TRBV19	TRBJ2-3	17	TRBD2	TGTGCCAGTAGCAACCTTAGACTAGCGGGAGGCACAGATACGCAGTATTTT	CASSNLRLAGGTDTQYF
once	TRBV7-8	TRBJ2-5	11	-	TGTGCCAGCAGCTTGGGAGGGACCCAGTACTTC	CASSLGGTQYF
once	TRBV4-3	TRBJ1-6	16	-	TGCGCCAGCAGCCAAGACAGGGGCCTCTATAATTCACCCCTCCACTTT	CASSQDRGLYNSPLHF
few	TRBV9	TRBJ2-5	14	-	TGTGCCAGCAGCGCCCCAGGGCGCGGAGAGACCCAGTACTTC	CASSAPGRGETQYF